This TCR beta chain comes out of a study of T cell repertoires in cytomegalovirus infection. Study background: Use of recently identified HLA-C-restricted and well-studied HLA-B-restricted CMV epitopes was part of the study. CMV infection plus the matching HLA type was flagged by public TCR beta signatures. Study conclusions and caveats: Across the ex vivo response, the dominant clonotypes were HLA-C-restricted CMV-specific TCR beta clonotypes.

After removal of 11 bases from V and 7 bases from J, the junction contained 12 bases not matched to a gene. CDR1 is SNHLY and CDR2 is FYNNEI in the germline V gene. This CDR3 is built from 14 residues. Via MiXCR, TCRdb re-called the reads, giving one row per CDR3 protein. This sample has fewer than 1,000,000 distinct CDR3 sequences, with 25% to 40% found just once. With respect to this clonotype: Its target is not known.

The sample in question was cultured CD8+ T cells from PBMCs, obtained from culture after CMV antigen stimulation. This clonotype originated in a human donor in good health (CMV status not recorded). Some clones in this sample may be carry-over from other donors' samples. The rearrangement links TRBV2 to TRBJ2-1; 9 nucleotides align to TRBD2. CDR3 sequence reads: CAGEARGGANEQFF. The CDR3 DNA is TGTGCCGGCGAAGCCCGCGGGGGGGCGAATGAGCAGTTCTTC.